Sequencing of this T cell receptor (beta chain) was carried out in a study of OX40 agonist ivuxolimab in advanced cancers. Study background: Partial responses were recorded for three patients, including one with hepatocellular carcinoma and two with cutaneous melanoma. Findings and limits, study-wide: Antigen targets of the expanded peripheral T cells went undetermined.

The CDR3 extends over 14 amino acids. The germline V gene has CDR1 MNHEY and CDR2 SVGAGI. A single count supports this clone. The antigen is not known. Clones were read by immunoSEQ multiplex PCR, and TCRdb kept only the in-frame ones, dropping some. The sample has 75,000 to 100,000 clones; roughly 90% are singletons. This specimen was CD4+ or CD8+ T cells sorted from blood, taken in a trial of the OX40 agonist ivuxolimab. This clonotype originated in an adult with an advanced solid tumor such as melanoma, head and neck, liver or kidney cancer. J is TRBJ2-7 and V is TRBV6-5, with 9 bases lining up with TRBD2. The CDR3 region has the DNA TGTGCGACGGGGCCGACTAGCGGCCCCTACGAGCAGTACTTC. Encoded protein: CATGPTSGPYEQYF.